The 30 T cell receptor beta chains reported below all come from one sample, sequenced in a study of shared clonotypes between healthy human individuals. The data were produced by immunoSEQ multiplex PCR, yet TCRdb's version contains in-frame clones alone and is incomplete. The table includes 2 million to 3 million clones, more than 85% detected once. The sample comprised naive CD4+ T cells from PBMCs. Subset indicated: CD45RA+ positively selected. The receptors were sampled from a man between 18 and 35 years old in good health. Some clones in this sample may be carry-over from other donors' samples.

This clone has just a few counts. Other DNA sequences of this sample code for an identical CDR3. The chain combines TRBV5-1 with TRBJ2-1; 14 bases fit TRBD2. This CDR3 is built from 15 residues. Germline values: CDR1 SGHRS, CDR2 YFSETQ. The V gene end was trimmed by 2 bases and the J gene end by 6 bases; junction bases not matched to a gene: 1. CDR3 nucleotide sequence: TGCGCCAGCAGCTTTGGGACTAGCGGGAGCAATGAGCAGTTCTTC. Translation gives CASSFGTSGSNEQFF.

The V and J genes are TRBV7-2 and TRBJ2-5; D remains unclear. The ends were cut back, 6 bases at V and 5 bases at J, with 13 bases in the middle. Germline CDR1 and CDR2: SGHTA and FQGNSA. The CDR3 is made up of 13 amino acids. CDR3 sequence: CASRSSLWETQYF. The CDR3 DNA is TGTGCCAGCAGGTCGTCCCTATGGGAGACCCAGTACTTC. Full variable domain (rest looked up from reference TRBV7-2 and TRBJ2-5): GAGVSQSPSNKVTEKGKDVELRCDPISGHTALYWYRQSLGQGLEFLIYFQGNSAPDKSGLPSDRFSAERTGGSVSTLTIQRTQQEDSAVYLCASRSSLWETQYFGPGTRLLVL.

This clone was counted a single time. The V gene is TRBV7-2, the J gene TRBJ2-7; 8 positions match TRBD2. Germline CDR1 and CDR2: SGHTA and FQGNSA. The ends lost 5 bases at V and 0 bases at J; junction bases unmatched: 6. The CDR3 loop spans 15 amino acids. The CDR3 protein is CASSPRGGFSYEQYF. The CDR3 bases are TGTGCCAGCAGCCCCCGCGGGGGGTTCTCCTACGAGCAGTACTTC.

The V and J genes are TRBV4-2 and TRBJ2-1; D remains unclear. The length of the CDR3 is 15 residues. The V end lost 2 bases, the J end lost 0 bases, and 8 bases lay between the germline ends. Germline CDR1 reads LGHNA; CDR2 reads YNFKEQ. For the CDR3, the DNA is TGTGCCAGCAGCCAACCCTCCCCCTCCTACAATGAGCAGTTCTTC. Residues: CASSQPSPSYNEQFF.

The chain recombines TRBV4-2 with TRBJ2-7; D is possibly TRBD2 (7 bases). The ends were cut back, 0 bases at V and 6 bases at J, with 12 bases in the middle. The CDR3 totals 14 residues. Germline CDR1 reads LGHNA; CDR2 reads YNFKEQ. CDR3 sequence (DNA): TGTGCCAGCAGCCAAGACGGGGGGCAGGGCGAGCAGTACTTC. Translated, it gives CASSQDGGQGEQYF.

The rearrangement joins TRBV30 to TRBJ2-7; D is undetermined. Germline lookup yields CDR1 GTSNPN and CDR2 SVGIG (reference sequence). The CDR3 contains 12 residues. Trimming took off 4 bases at V and 3 bases at J, with 10 bases between the two ends. The CDR3 loop is CAWTEGVYEQYF. CDR3 in DNA: TGTGCCTGGACGGAAGGAGTCTACGAGCAGTACTTC.

Comment on this clone: Other DNA sequences in the sample encode the same CDR3. Written as DNA, the CDR3 is TGCGCCAGTTCCCTTGGGGGGCTAGCGGGAGGTCCAGATACGCAGTATTTT. This translates into CASSLGGLAGGPDTQYF. The gene calls are TRBV5-1 and TRBJ2-3; 11 nucleotides agree with TRBD2. The germline V gene encodes CDR1 SGHRS and CDR2 YFSETQ. With V trimmed by 8 bases and J by 4 bases, 15 bases remained unmatched. The CDR3 spans 17 residues.

This chain links TRBV5-1 with TRBJ1-5, with D unresolved. In germline, CDR1 is SGHRS, CDR2 YFSETQ. V gave up 1 base and J gave up 6 bases, with 17 bases separating them. The CDR3 extends over 16 amino acids. The CDR3 loop reads CASSLIGSTNGQPQHF. CDR3 coding DNA: TGCGCCAGCAGCTTGATCGGGAGCACGAACGGTCAGCCCCAGCATTTT.

This clone was seen a few times. This chain links TRBV29-1 with TRBJ1-5; 8 bases map to TRBD1. The V gene end was trimmed by 4 bases and the J gene end by 6 bases; junction bases not matched to a gene: 5. The CDR3 runs 13 residues. Germline lookup yields CDR1 SQVTM and CDR2 ANQGSEA. CDR3 protein: CSVAVTGGQPQHF. In DNA, the CDR3 is TGCAGCGTTGCCGTTACAGGGGGTCAGCCCCAGCATTTT.

The chain is built from TRBV19 and TRBJ2-7; D is ambiguous. There are 13 residues in the CDR3. V shed 4 bases and J shed 3 bases, with 10 bases lying between them. The germline gives CDR1 LNHDA, CDR2 SQIVND (reference sequence). The CDR3 bases are TGTGCCAGTAGTAACCTACAGTTCTACGAGCAGTACTTC. This codes for CASSNLQFYEQYF. Looking up the rest from reference TRBV19 and TRBJ2-7 gives the full variable domain: DGGITQSPKYLFRKEGQNVTLSCEQNLNHDAMYWYRQDPGQGLRLIYYSQIVNDFQKGDIAEGYSVSREKKESFPLTVTSAQKNPTAFYLCASSNLQFYEQYFGPGTRLTVT.

The chain combines TRBV29-1 with TRBJ2-5; D tentatively fits TRBD1 or TRBD2 (5 bases each). Germline CDR1 is SQVTM and CDR2 is ANQGSEA. This CDR3 has 13 amino acids. Trimming left V 7 bases short and J 1 base short, with 13 bases between. The CDR3 bases are TGCAGCGCCAAGAGGGGTTCCCAAGAGACCCAGTACTTC. It translates to CSAKRGSQETQYF. Drawing the rest from reference TRBV29-1 and TRBJ2-5, the complete variable domain is SAVISQKPSRDICQRGTSLTIQCQVDSQVTMMFWYRQQPGQSLTLIATANQGSEATYESGFVIDKFPISRPNLTFSTLTVSNMSPEDSSIYLCSAKRGSQETQYFGPGTRLLVL.

This chain uses TRBV5-4 with TRBJ2-7; D call uncertain. The germline CDR1 and CDR2 sequences are SGHNT and YYREEE (reference sequence). The CDR3 is 13 residues long. Trimming pared 4 bases from V and 7 bases from J, leaving 15 bases between. CDR3 in amino acids: CASSRTASREQYF. The CDR3 nucleotides are TGTGCCAGCAGCAGGACCGCTTCTCGGGAGCAGTACTTC.

About this clone: Within the sample, other DNA sequences also encode this same CDR3. The rearrangement uses TRBV9 and TRBJ2-7, with a weak D call TRBD2 (5 bases). Trimming removed 0 bases at V and 1 base at J, with 11 bases between. Germline V CDR1 and CDR2: SGDLS, YYNGEE. CDR3 length equals 15 residues. The CDR3 loop is CASSVDGGSSYEQYF. The DNA for the CDR3 is TGTGCCAGCAGCGTAGACGGAGGCAGTTCCTACGAGCAGTACTTC.

About this clone itself: The same CDR3 can be traced to other DNA sequences in this sample. The rearrangement uses TRBV5-1 and TRBJ2-1; the D gene is possibly TRBD2 (6 bases). V lost 2 bases to trimming and J lost 0 bases, with 6 bases between them. The germline gives CDR1 SGHRS, CDR2 YFSETQ. CDR3 length: 14 amino acids. CDR3 nucleotide sequence: TGCGCCAGCAGCTTCGGGAGCTCCTACAATGAGCAGTTCTTC. Translating it yields CASSFGSSYNEQFF.

V gene TRBV27 combines with J gene TRBJ2-7; TRBD1 or TRBD2 may be the D gene (5 bases each). V was cut by 8 bases and J by 5 bases, with 13 bases left in between. The CDR3 runs to 12 residues. Per the germline V gene, CDR1 is MNHEY and CDR2 is SMNVEV (reference sequence). CDR3 bases: TGTGCCAGCGGGGACGGGTTTCACGAGCAGTACTTC. The encoded protein is CASGDGFHEQYF.

The chain couples TRBV7-9 to TRBJ2-1; TRBD2 is a possible D gene (5 bases). CDR3 length: 18 residues. Germline CDR1 is SEHNR and CDR2 is FQNEAQ (reference sequence). V was clipped by 2 bases and J by 0 bases, with 17 bases between them. Here the CDR3 reads CASSLRESQLSSYNEQFF. The CDR3 bases are TGTGCCAGCAGCTTAAGGGAGTCGCAACTTAGCTCCTACAATGAGCAGTTCTTC.

The chain uses TRBV7-6 and TRBJ1-3; TRBD1 matches at 8 bases. Looked up from germline, CDR1 is SGHVS and CDR2 is FNYEAQ. V gave up 4 bases and J gave up 1 base; unmatched junction bases: 6. This CDR3 contains 16 residues. The CDR3 is CASSWSGGRSGNTIYF. DNA for the CDR3: TGTGCCAGCAGCTGGTCAGGGGGCCGATCTGGAAACACCATATATTTT.

The rearrangement uses TRBV5-6 and TRBJ2-7; 8 bases are a match to TRBD1. Trimming removed 4 bases from V and 2 bases from J; junction bases left unmatched: 11. The CDR3 covers 16 residues. Germline CDR1 SGHDT, CDR2 YYEEEE. The CDR3 loop reads CASSQLGQQGAYEQYF. As DNA, the CDR3 is TGTGCCAGCAGCCAACTGGGACAACAGGGGGCCTACGAGCAGTACTTC.

The chain combines TRBV19 with TRBJ1-1; D gene uncertain. Deletions cut 6 bases from V and 1 base from J, with 15 bases between. Germline CDR1 and CDR2: LNHDA and SQIVND (reference sequence). This CDR3 has 15 residues. CDR3 DNA sequence: TGTGCCAGTAGGCCCCCCTGGGGTAGGAACACTGAAGCTTTCTTT. This codes for CASRPPWGRNTEAFF.

The chain employs TRBV2 and TRBJ2-1; D remains ambiguous. V was shortened by 6 bases and J by 13 bases, with 22 bases between the two germline ends. CDR3 length: 14 amino acids. From germline, CDR1 is SNHLY and CDR2 FYNNEI. In DNA, the CDR3 is TGTGCCAGCAGCAAAATCCTAGACTCCCACGACCAGTTCTTC. This encodes CASSKILDSHDQFF.

This sequence joins TRBV7-2 and TRBJ2-1; 10 bases are shared with TRBD2. Germline V CDR1 and CDR2: SGHTA, FQGNSA. The CDR3 extends over 16 amino acids. The ends lost 7 bases at V and 4 bases at J; junction bases unmatched: 10. CDR3 in DNA: TGTGCCAGCACCTCATATAGAGCGGGAGGGTACAATGAGCAGTTCTTC. This encodes CASTSYRAGGYNEQFF.

This clone came up once. V and J are TRBV14 and TRBJ2-2, with D perhaps TRBD2 (5 bases). The CDR3 has 16 residues. The V gene lost 4 bases and the J gene lost 2 bases, with 14 bases spanning the gap. The germline gives CDR1 SGHDN, CDR2 FVKESK. The CDR3 loop is CASSRTPLANTGELFF. CDR3 DNA sequence: TGTGCCAGCAGCCGCACGCCCCTAGCTAACACCGGGGAGCTGTTTTTT. Supplemented by reference TRBV14 and TRBJ2-2, the full variable domain reads EAGVTQFPSHSVIEKGQTVTLRCDPISGHDNLYWYRRVMGKEIKFLLHFVKESKQDESGMPNNRFLAERTGGTYSTLKVQPAELEDSGVYFCASSRTPLANTGELFFGEGSRLTVL.

This chain joins TRBV5-5 and TRBJ2-5; D is unclear. Germline V gene data show CDR1 as SGHKS and CDR2 as YYEKEE (reference sequence). The CDR3 length is 13 residues. Deletions cut 4 bases from V and 5 bases from J, with 12 bases between. DNA for the CDR3: TGTGCCAGCAGCCGCCCTGATGGGGAGACCCAGTACTTC. Protein product: CASSRPDGETQYF.

J is TRBJ1-1 and V is TRBV15; D possibly corresponds to TRBD1 (5 bases). The CDR3 sequence is 14 residues long. Germline V gene sequence: CDR1 LNHNV, CDR2 YYDKDF (reference sequence). V lost 5 bases and J 3 bases, leaving 13 bases between the germline ends. The CDR3 sequence is CATSWGVGDTEAFF. The CDR3 DNA reads as TGTGCCACCAGCTGGGGGGTGGGAGACACTGAAGCTTTCTTT.

A note on this clone: Other DNA sequences within the sample encode an identical CDR3. V gene TRBV25-1 combines with J gene TRBJ2-2, with D perhaps matching TRBD1 (5 bases). The length of the CDR3 is 14 residues. From germline, CDR1 is MGHDK and CDR2 SYGVNS. V was pared by 3 bases and J by 4 bases, with 9 bases between. CDR3 protein: CASSDRVGTGELFF. The CDR3 DNA reads TGTGCCAGCAGTGACAGGGTGGGCACCGGGGAGCTGTTTTTT.

The V call is TRBV11-2, the J call TRBJ2-7, with 8 bases identical to TRBD1. V was pared by 2 bases and J by 7 bases, with 4 bases of the junction left unmatched. The CDR3 has 13 residues. The germline V gene has CDR1 SGHAT and CDR2 FQNNGV. The CDR3 is CASSLQGAGEQYF. Written as DNA, the CDR3 is TGTGCCAGCAGCTTACAGGGGGCGGGGGAGCAGTACTTC.

On this clone itself: Other nucleotide sequences from this sample produce the same CDR3. This chain joins TRBV11-2 and TRBJ1-4; TRBD1 might be the D (6 bases). The CDR3 loop spans 15 amino acids. CDR1 and CDR2 from the germline V gene are SGHAT and FQNNGV. Trimming took 1 base from V and 2 from J, leaving 8 bases between them. This CDR3 is CASSLVGGTNEKLFF. CDR3 nucleotides: TGTGCCAGCAGCTTAGTTGGGGGCACTAATGAAAAACTGTTTTTT.

The chain is built from TRBV6-1 and TRBJ2-7; tentatively, D is TRBD1 (6 bases). Trimming removed 5 bases from V and 2 bases from J, with 10 bases in between. CDR3 length equals 13 residues. Germline V gives CDR1 MNHNS, CDR2 SASEGT. CDR3 bases: TGTGCCAGCAGTACACGGGACACCTACGAGCAGTACTTC. It encodes CASSTRDTYEQYF.

The gene calls are TRBV27 and TRBJ1-2; TRBD1 agrees at 7 bases. CDR1 MNHEY and CDR2 SMNVEV come from the germline V gene (reference sequence). This CDR3 region has 13 residues. The V gene end was trimmed by 6 bases and the J gene end by 7 bases; junction bases not matched to a gene: 8. CDR3 loop: CASSRGILSGYTF. Written as DNA, the CDR3 is TGTGCCAGCAGCAGGGGGATCCTGTCTGGCTACACCTTC.

This rearrangement joins TRBV5-1 to TRBJ2-7; D is unclear. The germline gives CDR1 SGHRS, CDR2 YFSETQ. CDR3 length: 15 residues. Trimming stripped 0 bases from V and 2 bases from J, with 12 bases between. In DNA, the CDR3 is TGCGCCAGCAGCTTGGGACAAAAGCCGACCTACGAGCAGTACTTC. It yields the protein CASSLGQKPTYEQYF.